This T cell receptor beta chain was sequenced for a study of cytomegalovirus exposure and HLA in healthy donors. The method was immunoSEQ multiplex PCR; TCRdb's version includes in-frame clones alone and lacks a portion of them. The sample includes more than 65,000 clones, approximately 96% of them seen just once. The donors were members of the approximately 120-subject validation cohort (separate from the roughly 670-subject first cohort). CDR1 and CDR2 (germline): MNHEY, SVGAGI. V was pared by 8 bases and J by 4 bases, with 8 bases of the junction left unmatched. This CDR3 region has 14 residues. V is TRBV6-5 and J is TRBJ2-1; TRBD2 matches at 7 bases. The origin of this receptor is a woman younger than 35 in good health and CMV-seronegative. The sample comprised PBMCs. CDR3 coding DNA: TGTGCCAGCGGGGTGCGGGAGAATTACAATGAGCAGTTCTTC. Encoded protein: CASGVRENYNEQFF.